This T cell receptor beta chain was identified during a study of blood T cell repertoires in COVID-19. Study-wide background: The origin of the acute and convalescent COVID-19 samples was the United States, Italy and Spain. T cells, B-cell-depleted T cells, or PBMCs supplied cDNA or gDNA.

Per the study methods: Reference gene primers were amplified, and this amplification served to estimate nucleated cell counts. Assay: immunoSEQ multiplex PCR; the TCRdb copy retains only in-frame clones and omits some. V and J calls and clone size are copied from that table; D and trimming were computed from the DNA. The table shows around 140,000 clones, with around 78% occurring only once. The ends lost 0 bases at V and 0 bases at J; junction bases unmatched: 2. There are 16 residues in the CDR3. Germline CDR1 MNHEY, CDR2 SVGAGI. Sequencing was carried out using peripheral blood. This chain uses TRBV6-5 with TRBJ2-3, with TRBD2 matching over 8 bases. The clonotype was recovered from a woman in her fifties or sixties with acute or convalescent COVID-19. CDR3 bases: TGTGCCAGCAGTTACTCTAGCGGGGCGAGCACAGATACGCAGTATTTT. Its protein is CASSYSSGASTDTQYF.